These 27 T cell receptor beta chains were sequenced from one sample in a study of blood T cell repertoires in COVID-19. TCRdb keeps only in-frame clones here, not all; method: immunoSEQ multiplex PCR. The data hold about 74,000 clones, with 87% observed a single time. Sequences were obtained from peripheral blood. The source of these receptors is a woman of 80 years or more with active or convalescent COVID-19.

V usage is TRBV27 and J usage is TRBJ2-7; weak D call: TRBD1 (6 bases). V was pared by 2 bases and J by 5 bases, with 13 bases between. Germline V gene sequence: CDR1 MNHEY, CDR2 SMNVEV (reference sequence). The CDR3 runs to 14 residues. CDR3 nucleotide sequence: TGTGCCAGCAGTTTAGTGGACAGTGTCAACGAGCAGTACTTC. Its protein product is CASSLVDSVNEQYF.

This chain connects TRBV10-3 to TRBJ2-7; TRBD1 is a possible D gene (6 bases). There are 15 residues in the CDR3. Trimming removed 7 bases from V and 0 bases from J, with 16 bases in between. Germline values: CDR1 ENHRY, CDR2 SYGVKD. In DNA, the CDR3 is TGTGCCATCAATGGACAGACTCCTAGCTCCTACGAGCAGTACTTC. Protein sequence: CAINGQTPSSYEQYF.

This chain links TRBV7-5 with TRBJ1-2; the D call TRBD1 from the table was never checked on the DNA. TRBV7-5 is given as a pseudogene. The CDR3 is 17 residues long. The CDR3 DNA reads TGTGCCAGAAGCTTAGAGGGGGCCCGAAACCCTAACTATGGCTACACCTTC. Translated, it gives CARSLEGARNPNYGYTF.

The CDR3 region has the DNA TGTGCCAGCTCTCCTCGGGGGTTATTGAACACTGAAGCTTTCTTT. Its protein product is CASSPRGLLNTEAFF. V is TRBV18 and J is TRBJ1-1, with D tentatively TRBD1 (5 bases). V was trimmed by 6 bases and J by 0 bases, leaving 14 bases between them. CDR3 length: 15 amino acids. From germline, CDR1 is KGHSH and CDR2 LQKENI.

The CDR3 DNA reads as TGTGCCAGCTCACCGGATCGGCGTGGAGGGGAGCAGTACTTC. Protein sequence: CASSPDRRGGEQYF. This chain uses TRBV18 with TRBJ2-7; a possible D gene is TRBD2 (6 bases). Between the trimmed V and J ends, which lost 3 bases and 7 bases, there was a span of 16 bases. The CDR3 has 14 amino acids. Germline V gives CDR1 KGHSH, CDR2 LQKENI.

The rearrangement links TRBV27 to TRBJ1-6; 9 bases line up with TRBD1. V shed 6 bases and J 6 bases; nucleotides not matched to a gene: 3. Germline V lookup: CDR1 MNHEY, CDR2 SMNVEV (reference sequence). This CDR3 contains 14 residues. DNA of the CDR3: TGTGCCAGCAGCGACAGGGGGGTTAATTCACCCCTCCACTTT. This codes for CASSDRGVNSPLHF.

This rearrangement joins TRBV24-1 to TRBJ1-1; D uncertain. The germline V gene encodes CDR1 KGHDR and CDR2 SFDVKD. The CDR3 covers 14 residues. V was cut by 4 bases and J by 8 bases, with 16 bases left in between. This CDR3 is CATSDLRERVEAFF. The CDR3 DNA reads as TGTGCCACCAGTGACCTGAGGGAAAGGGTCGAAGCTTTCTTT.

V usage is TRBV7-9 and J usage is TRBJ1-4; possibly TRBD1 for D (5 bases). The CDR3 runs 13 residues. Germline V gene data show CDR1 as SEHNR and CDR2 as FQNEAQ (reference sequence). With 6 bases removed from V and 7 bases from J, the gap between germline ends came to 12 bases. The CDR3 bases are TGTGCCAGCAGTTCTGCGGGGGGTGAAAAACTGTTTTTT. This encodes CASSSAGGEKLFF.

The CDR3 DNA sequence: TGTGCCAGCAGCTTAGACACCCACGTGCTCAATGAGCAGTTCTTC. This sequence encodes CASSLDTHVLNEQFF. This chain uses TRBV7-2 with TRBJ2-1; D not resolved. Trimming took 1 base from V and 6 from J, leaving 13 bases between them. The germline V gene encodes CDR1 SGHTA and CDR2 FQGNSA. CDR3 length: 15 amino acids.

The V gene is TRBV2, the J gene TRBJ2-3; D unclear. The germline gives CDR1 SNHLY, CDR2 FYNNEI. The CDR3 contains 15 residues. Trimming pared 6 bases from V and 0 bases from J, leaving 13 bases between. This CDR3 is CASSTQETSTDTQYF. The DNA of the CDR3 is TGTGCCAGCAGCACCCAGGAAACTAGCACAGATACGCAGTATTTT.

The chain joins TRBV10-1 to TRBJ2-5; D is unclear. Germline lookup yields CDR1 WNHNN and CDR2 SYGVQD (reference sequence). CDR3 size: 13 residues. The V gene lost 10 bases and the J gene lost 5 bases, with 17 bases spanning the gap. The DNA for the CDR3 is TGCGCCACCGTCTGGGTCATCAGGGAGACCCAGTACTTC. This encodes CATVWVIRETQYF.

This clone has just one count. V gene TRBV28 combines with J gene TRBJ1-5; weak D call: TRBD1 (5 bases). The CDR3 totals 15 residues. Germline CDR1 and CDR2: MDHEN and SYDVKM. V lost 4 bases to trimming and J lost 5 bases, with 15 bases between them. The CDR3 nucleotides are TGTGCCAGCAGTTCCCACCAGGGTGGATATCAGCCCCAGCATTTT. This encodes CASSSHQGGYQPQHF.

To note about this clone: One junction end disagrees with the germline gene, perhaps due to a read error. The chain links TRBV18 to TRBJ1-2; D unclear. The germline gives CDR1 KGHSH, CDR2 LQKENI. The CDR3 sequence is 15 residues long. In nucleotides, the CDR3 is TGTGCCAGCTCGCCACCAGAGGGCCGGTACTATGGCTACACCTTC. This encodes CASSPPEGRYYGYTF.

J is TRBJ1-2 and V is TRBV30; D is unresolved. The CDR3 is 14 residues long. V lost 4 bases and J 5 bases, leaving 17 bases between the germline ends. Germline lookup yields CDR1 GTSNPN and CDR2 SVGIG (reference sequence). The DNA for the CDR3 is TGTGCCTGGACCCTCCCCCCAGGATTTTATGGCTACACCTTC. Translating gives CAWTLPPGFYGYTF.

CDR3 sequence reads: CSAHRGQDTGELFF. CDR3 DNA sequence: TGCAGCGCACACAGGGGGCAGGACACCGGGGAGCTGTTTTTT. V gene TRBV29-1 combines with J gene TRBJ2-2, with 9 bases matching TRBD1. The germline gives CDR1 SQVTM, CDR2 ANQGSEA. There are 14 residues in the CDR3. The V and J ends lost 7 bases and 3 bases, in that order; junction bases with no gene match: 6.

The chain is built from TRBV18 and TRBJ1-2; D ambiguous. The CDR3 is 17 residues long. Per germline, CDR1 KGHSH and CDR2 LQKENI. V was pared by 3 bases and J by 6 bases, with 23 bases between. The CDR3 is CASSPGSGKSFSDGYTF. The DNA of the CDR3 is TGTGCCAGCTCACCCGGGTCTGGCAAGTCGTTCTCTGATGGCTACACCTTC.

This chain connects TRBV23-1 to TRBJ2-2; 10 bases match TRBD1. TRBV23-1 is recorded as an ORF, its role being uncertain. CDR3 length: 17 amino acids. The junction had 8 bases not matched to a gene; V was cut back by 3 bases and J by 4 bases. The CDR3 DNA is TGCGCCAGCAGTCATCCGACAGGGGGCTGGGGCACCGGGGAGCTGTTTTTT. The encoded protein is CASSHPTGGWGTGELFF.

The chain recombines TRBV5-1 with TRBJ2-7; D might be TRBD1 (7 bases). Trimming removed 2 bases from V and 7 bases from J, with 16 bases in between. The germline V gene has CDR1 SGHRS and CDR2 YFSETQ. This CDR3 has 14 residues. CDR3 coding DNA: TGCGCCAGCAGCTTTCAGGGGGGCGAGGGGGAGCAGTACTTC. It translates to CASSFQGGEGEQYF.

The chain combines TRBV10-3 with TRBJ1-2, with 8 bases aligning to TRBD1. There are 13 residues in the CDR3. Germline trimming cut 6 bases from V and 3 bases from J; bases unmatched to any gene: 3. Per germline, CDR1 ENHRY and CDR2 SYGVKD. The CDR3 DNA reads TGTGCCATCAGCCCAGGGGGCGACTATGGCTACACCTTC. Its protein is CAISPGGDYGYTF.

The rearrangement joins TRBV3-1 (or the pseudogene TRBV3-2) to TRBJ1-6; possibly TRBD1 for D (6 bases). The CDR3 has 14 residues. Trimming shortened V by 8 bases and J by 9 bases, and 17 bases separated the two germline ends. Germline-derived CDR1 and CDR2 are LGHDT and YNNKEL (reference sequence). CDR3 loop: CASQPGVSGSPLHF. The CDR3 DNA is TGTGCCAGCCAGCCAGGGGTTTCGGGTTCACCCCTCCACTTT.

The count of this clone is one. CDR3 in DNA: TGTGCCAGCAGAATTTGGGGGGGTTTAAGTGGCTACACCTTC. It translates to CASRIWGGLSGYTF. The chain combines TRBV21-1 with TRBJ1-2. TRBV21-1 is given as a pseudogene. The length of the CDR3 is 14 residues.

The chain uses TRBV7-9 and TRBJ1-4; D not certain. The CDR3 sequence is 12 residues long. Trimming stripped 0 bases from V and 8 bases from J, with 4 bases between. From germline, CDR1 is SEHNR and CDR2 FQNEAQ (reference sequence). CDR3 sequence reads: CASSLAVEKLFF. The CDR3 coding sequence is TGTGCCAGCAGCTTAGCCGTGGAAAAACTGTTTTTT.

J is TRBJ1-2 and V is TRBV2; D unclear. CDR3 length: 14 amino acids. Trimming shortened V by 0 bases and J by 9 bases, and 14 bases separated the two germline ends. Germline lookup yields CDR1 SNHLY and CDR2 FYNNEI. CDR3 sequence: CASSEARRVGSYTF. In DNA, the CDR3 is TGTGCCAGCAGTGAAGCGCGGAGGGTTGGGAGCTACACCTTC.

The chain joins TRBV3-1 (or the pseudogene TRBV3-2) to TRBJ2-3; D is possibly TRBD1 (6 bases). Trimming removed 2 bases from V and 3 bases from J, with 15 bases in between. This CDR3 comprises 16 residues. Germline CDR1 and CDR2: LGHDT and YNNKEL (reference sequence). The CDR3 sequence is CASSQPKGVATDTQYF. In DNA, the CDR3 is TGTGCCAGCAGCCAACCTAAGGGGGTAGCGACAGATACGCAGTATTTT.

The V and J genes are TRBV6-4 and TRBJ1-2; possibly TRBD1 for D (6 bases). CDR3 length equals 14 residues. CDR1 and CDR2 from the germline V gene are MRHNA and SNTAGT. Trimming pared 9 bases from V and 5 bases from J, leaving 19 bases between. For the CDR3, the DNA is TGTGCCAGAGAGAACGTCGGGACACCATATGGCTACACCTTC. Encoded protein: CARENVGTPYGYTF.

The chain is built from TRBV5-6 and TRBJ2-1, with TRBD2 matching over 8 bases. Losses at the gene ends were 4 bases for V and 8 bases for J; bases not matched to a gene: 11. Germline-derived CDR1 and CDR2 are SGHDT and YYEEEE. The CDR3 covers 15 residues. The CDR3 here is CASSAGGPLFHEQFF. The CDR3 DNA sequence: TGTGCCAGCAGCGCGGGGGGCCCCCTGTTCCATGAGCAGTTCTTC.

The gene calls are TRBV18 and TRBJ2-5; D is possibly TRBD1 (5 bases). Germline loops: CDR1 KGHSH, CDR2 LQKENI. Trimming removed 5 bases at V and 3 bases at J, with 13 bases between. This CDR3 contains 14 residues. In nucleotides, the CDR3 is TGTGCCAGCTCAGCCCAGGGTTGGGAAGAGACCCAGTACTTC. It specifies CASSAQGWEETQYF. The full variable domain, its missing parts supplied by reference TRBV18 and TRBJ2-5, is NAGVMQNPRHLVRRRGQEARLRCSPMKGHSHVYWYRQLPEEGLKFMVYLQKENIIDESGMPKERFSAEFPKEGPSILRIQQVVRGDSAAYFCASSAQGWEETQYFGPGTRLLVL.